Described below is a single T cell receptor beta chain sequence and its context. The clone's antigen remains unknown. At one end, the junction sequence differs from germline, possibly due to a read error. The sample is drawn from a study of identical twins' blood T cells (dated by TCRdb to 2012 to 2014). At the level of the whole study: The 12 libraries, six for the alpha chain and six for the beta chain, together yielded around 52 million Illumina reads. Using next-generation sequencing, the study compared the TCR alpha and beta chain repertoires of three pairs of monozygous twins to assess how genetics influences repertoire formation.

Donors were six healthy women forming three monozygous twin pairs. All three twin pairs had been reared together, and it was thought likely that the same infectious agents and vaccines had been met by these twin pairs. RNA was isolated from peripheral blood mononuclear cells and used to prepare TCR cDNA libraries. The study at large found these results: The count of CDR3 clonotypes shared by two donors depended mainly on the product of the two donors' cloneset sizes, and twins did not clearly depart from this trend. Because the twins were raised together, environmental influences could not be ruled out as an explanation for the similarity between twins. Among the most abundant TCRbeta clonotypes, each donor shared more CDR3 sequences with her twin than with unrelated donors. Twin pairs were reported to be markedly more alike in V gene usage than unrelated donors were, even when looking at non-selected out-of-frame TCRbeta clonotypes. The proposed role of the TCRalpha J segment in MHC recognition during thymic selection was stated to require validation by independent studies.

The library was produced with 5' RACE. The run used an Illumina Genome Analyzer IIx. The RNA-based TCR cDNA libraries were made using a previously described protocol that was modified in several ways. To prevent cross-contamination, sample-specific barcodes were added to both ends of each TCR cDNA library during cDNA synthesis and amplification. In the source study's methods: Between about 95,000 and nearly 550,000 clonotypes were identified per individual, with 2.2 to 3.6 million CDR3-containing reads per library. After reads with improper barcode index combinations were thrown out, a cloneset for each library was built using the MiTCR software. While assembling CDR3 clonotypes, MiTCR filtered or rescued low-quality reads and corrected PCR and sequencing errors. Artificial out-of-frame clonotypes were removed by being mapped to in-frame sequences, with one indel in the CDR3 allowed. Similarity of V and J gene usage between donors was measured as Jensen-Shannon divergence divided by mean entropy. Through fastp at Q25 and MiXCR, TCRdb rebuilt clones from the public reads, retaining in-frame beta chains. Under each unique CDR3 protein, matching rows form one entry showing the most common genes and DNA. These V and J calls originate from TCRdb's pipeline instead of the authors' own analysis. This sample lists 300,000 to 450,000 distinct CDR3 sequences; roughly 30% were detected once. The ten largest account for about 6% of the sample.

This TCR came from a woman aged 18-55 years in good health. Input material: PBMCs.

CDR3 sequence: CASGLQGPTEGFF. The bases read TGTGCTAGTGGTTTGCAGGGCCCCACTGAAGGTTTCTTT. This chain joins TRBV12-5 to TRBJ1-1, with TRBD1 as a weak D call on 5 bases. From cysteine to phenylalanine, the CDR3 is 13 amino acids long. The retained sequence is limited to the CDR3, 39 bases, with the frame set at the first base. CDR1 and CDR2, per the germline V gene, are LGHNT and FRNRAP.